A single sample gave rise to the 21 T cell receptor beta chains below, sequenced in a study of control samples from healthy donors and cancer patients. Profiled with immunoSEQ multiplex PCR; TCRdb holds only in-frame clones, not every one. The repertoire includes some 150,000 clones, 80% to 95% of them detected once, and 4.1% sits in the top ten. Input material: blood. The receptors originated from a woman aged 55-70 years in good health.

The DNA for the CDR3 is TGTGCCAGCAGTTTCGCCGGCTTTAATGAAAAACTGTTTTTT. Protein product: CASSFAGFNEKLFF. V is TRBV27 and J is TRBJ1-4, with unresolved D. Between the trimmed V and J ends, which lost 3 bases and 4 bases, there was a span of 9 bases. CDR1 is MNHEY and CDR2 is SMNVEV in the germline V gene (reference sequence). This CDR3 region has 14 residues.

The J gene is TRBJ2-3, the V gene TRBV3-1 (or the pseudogene TRBV3-2), with 11 bases fitting TRBD2. CDR1 is LGHDT and CDR2 is YNNKEL in the germline V gene (reference sequence). With 4 bases clipped from V and 6 bases from J, the junction kept 3 bases outside the gene matches. The CDR3 totals 14 residues. CDR3: CASSLTSGGDTQYF. CDR3 DNA: TGTGCCAGCAGCCTTACTAGCGGGGGTGATACGCAGTATTTT.

The rearrangement links TRBV7-4 to TRBJ1-3; D not certain. Germline values: CDR1 SGHVT, CDR2 SQSDAQ. The CDR3 has 17 amino acids. Trimming took off 1 base at V and 0 bases at J, with 13 bases between the two ends. The CDR3 loop reads CASSLEPDRSSGNTIYF. The CDR3 region has the DNA TGTGCCAGCAGCTTAGAACCGGACCGTAGCTCTGGAAACACCATATATTTT.

The V gene is TRBV20-1, the J gene TRBJ1-3; D gene unclear. This CDR3 comprises 14 residues. The V gene's germline CDR1 is DFQATT and CDR2 SNEGSKA (reference sequence). The V end lost 5 bases, the J end lost 4 bases, and 15 bases lay between the germline ends. CDR3 amino acids: CSAGVAGSGNTIYF. In nucleotides, the CDR3 is TGCAGTGCTGGTGTTGCAGGATCGGGAAACACCATATATTTT.

The V gene is TRBV6-6, the J gene TRBJ1-4; D not resolved. The V end was cut by 8 bases, the J end by 0 bases, with 10 bases between. The germline gives CDR1 MNHNY, CDR2 SVGAGI (reference sequence). The CDR3 is 14 residues long. CDR3 region: CASVRVPTNEKLFF. In DNA, the CDR3 is TGTGCCAGCGTCCGAGTCCCAACTAATGAAAAACTGTTTTTT.

The chain uses TRBV6-2 or TRBV6-3 and TRBJ2-7; 10 positions match TRBD2. CDR1 and CDR2 (germline): MNHEY, SVGEGT. This CDR3 has 15 residues. The V segment lost 2 bases and the J segment 6 bases; nucleotides outside the gene matches: 7. Written as DNA, the CDR3 is TGTGCCAGCAGTTACGGTAGCCTAGCGGGGGCCGAGCAGTACTTC. This translates into CASSYGSLAGAEQYF.

This clone was picked up one time. The V and J genes are TRBV2 and TRBJ2-5, with TRBD1 as a possible D gene (5 bases). Germline loops: CDR1 SNHLY, CDR2 FYNNEI. This CDR3 spans 15 amino acids. V lost 2 bases and J lost 1, with 11 bases in between. Written as DNA, the CDR3 is TGTGCCAGCAGTGAATTCGGCCAGGGCCAAGAGACCCAGTACTTC. Protein: CASSEFGQGQETQYF.

V is TRBV4-3 and J is TRBJ2-1, with 11 bases matching TRBD2. Germline V gene sequence: CDR1 LGHNA, CDR2 YSLEER. V trimming: 2 bases; J trimming: 6 bases; junction bases outside the gene matches: 3. CDR3 length: 15 amino acids. The CDR3 loop is CASSQQLAGVNEQFF. Here the CDR3 DNA reads TGCGCCAGCAGCCAACAACTAGCGGGGGTCAATGAGCAGTTCTTC.

The V and J genes are TRBV12-5 and TRBJ1-4, with a weak D call TRBD1 (6 bases). The V gene lost 2 bases and the J gene lost 2 bases, with 9 bases spanning the gap. CDR3 length equals 15 residues. Per germline, CDR1 LGHNT and CDR2 FRNRAP. CDR3 in amino acids: CASGLYGQTNEKLFF. DNA of the CDR3: TGTGCTAGTGGTTTGTACGGACAGACTAATGAAAAACTGTTTTTT.

This chain uses TRBV6-2 or TRBV6-3 with TRBJ1-2; D perhaps matches TRBD1 (5 bases). V gave up 2 bases and J gave up 2 bases, with 9 bases separating them. This CDR3 has 14 amino acids. Germline lookup yields CDR1 MNHEY and CDR2 SVGEGT. In DNA form, the CDR3 reads TGTGCCAGCAGTTACAACAGGCGGAACTATGGCTACACCTTC. Translation: CASSYNRRNYGYTF.

J is TRBJ1-1 and V is TRBV5-1; D is unresolved. V was cut by 6 bases and J by 1 base, with 13 bases left in between. The CDR3 length is 14 residues. The germline CDR1 and CDR2 sequences are SGHRS and YFSETQ. CDR3 nucleotides: TGCGCCAGCACCTTTTCCGACAAGAACACTGAAGCTTTCTTT. Residues: CASTFSDKNTEAFF.

The chain recombines TRBV4-3 with TRBJ1-2; perhaps TRBD1 as D (6 bases). Germline V gene lookup returns CDR1 LGHNA and CDR2 YSLEER. V lost 0 bases and J lost 2, with 16 bases in between. This CDR3 region has 17 residues. In DNA, the CDR3 is TGCGCCAGCAGCCAAGATCTAGTACAGGGCCTAAACTATGGCTACACCTTC. This codes for CASSQDLVQGLNYGYTF.

V usage is TRBV4-1 and J usage is TRBJ1-1; the D gene is possibly TRBD1 (5 bases). Germline lookup yields CDR1 MGHRA and CDR2 YSYEKL. The V end was cut by 4 bases, the J end by 3 bases, with 12 bases between. CDR3 length: 14 amino acids. The CDR3 nucleotides read TGCGCCAGCAGCCCGGGACGGGGGGACACTGAAGCTTTCTTT. This sequence encodes CASSPGRGDTEAFF.

The genes are TRBV2 and TRBJ2-7; 15 bases are shared with TRBD2. With 4 bases clipped from V and 4 bases from J, the junction kept 2 bases outside the gene matches. There are 15 residues in the CDR3. CDR1 SNHLY and CDR2 FYNNEI come from the germline V gene. CDR3 loop: CASSGTSGGAYEQYF. CDR3 nucleotide sequence: TGTGCCAGCAGTGGGACTAGCGGGGGGGCTTACGAGCAGTACTTC.

This chain links TRBV9 with TRBJ1-5; D gene unclear. The CDR3 runs to 14 residues. Between the trimmed V and J ends, which lost 0 bases and 7 bases, there was a span of 11 bases. CDR1 and CDR2 from the germline V gene are SGDLS and YYNGEE. The CDR3 spells CASSVGEPSQPQHF. CDR3 in DNA: TGTGCCAGCAGCGTAGGGGAGCCAAGCCAGCCCCAGCATTTT.

The chain employs TRBV6-2 or TRBV6-3 and TRBJ2-6, with D perhaps TRBD1 (5 bases). The CDR3 is made up of 18 amino acids. Germline assignment: CDR1 MNHEY and CDR2 SVGEGT. V was shortened by 2 bases and J by 1 base, with 15 bases between the two germline ends. CDR3 sequence reads: CASSYPKTGQSGANVLTF. CDR3 DNA: TGTGCCAGCAGTTACCCAAAGACCGGACAATCTGGGGCCAACGTCCTGACTTTC.

The chain employs TRBV6-4 and TRBJ1-2; no reliable D call. Germline lookup yields CDR1 MRHNA and CDR2 SNTAGT. This CDR3 contains 12 residues. V lost 3 bases and J 7 bases, leaving 9 bases between the germline ends. The DNA of the CDR3 is TGTGCCAGCAGTGATCTCAATGGTGGCTACACCTTC. This codes for CASSDLNGGYTF.

The chain carries TRBV5-1 and TRBJ1-5, with TRBD1 as a possible D gene (5 bases). Germline V gene sequence: CDR1 SGHRS, CDR2 YFSETQ. This CDR3 contains 13 residues. V lost 3 bases and J 4 bases, leaving 8 bases between the germline ends. CDR3 nucleotide sequence: TGCGCCAGCAGCTACGACAGTAATCAGCCCCAGCATTTT. Translation: CASSYDSNQPQHF.

The rearrangement links TRBV5-8 to TRBJ1-2, with D hard to call. CDR3 length equals 12 residues. Trimming removed 4 bases at V and 4 bases at J, with 8 bases between. CDR1 is SGHTS and CDR2 is YDEGEE in the germline V gene. The CDR3 coding sequence is TGTGCCAGCAGCCTAGACACCTATGGCTACACCTTC. Encoded protein: CASSLDTYGYTF.

This chain connects TRBV19 to TRBJ2-1; 7 bases are shared with TRBD2. Trimming at V came to 7 bases and at J to 3 bases, leaving 6 bases not matched to a gene. Germline CDR1 is LNHDA and CDR2 is SQIVND (reference sequence). The CDR3 runs to 14 residues. CDR3 in DNA: TGTGCCAGTAAAGGCCTAGCGGTCTACAATGAGCAGTTCTTC. Translating gives CASKGLAVYNEQFF.

The gene calls are TRBV18 and TRBJ2-2; D is unresolved. The germline V gene has CDR1 KGHSH and CDR2 LQKENI. CDR3 length: 15 amino acids. The V end was cut by 3 bases, the J end by 6 bases, with 14 bases between. CDR3: CASSPSDGWAGELFF. DNA for the CDR3: TGTGCCAGCTCACCCTCGGACGGGTGGGCCGGGGAGCTGTTTTTT.